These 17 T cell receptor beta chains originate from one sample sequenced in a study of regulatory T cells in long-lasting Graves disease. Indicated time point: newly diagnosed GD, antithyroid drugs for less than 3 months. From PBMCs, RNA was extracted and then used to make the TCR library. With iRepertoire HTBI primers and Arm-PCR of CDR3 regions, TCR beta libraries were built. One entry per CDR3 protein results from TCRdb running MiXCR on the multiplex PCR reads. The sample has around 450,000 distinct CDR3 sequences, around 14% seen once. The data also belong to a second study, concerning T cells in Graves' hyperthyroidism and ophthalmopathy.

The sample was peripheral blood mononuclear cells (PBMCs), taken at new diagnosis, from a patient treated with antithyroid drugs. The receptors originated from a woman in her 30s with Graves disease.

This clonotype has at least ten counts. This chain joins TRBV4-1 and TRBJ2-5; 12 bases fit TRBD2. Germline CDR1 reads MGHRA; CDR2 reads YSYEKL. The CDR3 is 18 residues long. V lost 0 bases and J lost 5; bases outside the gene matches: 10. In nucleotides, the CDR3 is TGCGCCAGCAGCCAAGACCGTCTAGCGGGAGGGCCGGTGGAGACCCAGTACTTC. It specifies CASSQDRLAGGPVETQYF.

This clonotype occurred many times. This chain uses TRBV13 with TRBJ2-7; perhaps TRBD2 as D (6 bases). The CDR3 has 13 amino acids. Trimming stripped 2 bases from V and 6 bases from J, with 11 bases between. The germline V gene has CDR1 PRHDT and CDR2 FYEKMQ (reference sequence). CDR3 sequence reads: CASSLSSAGEQYF. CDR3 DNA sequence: TGTGCCAGCAGCTTATCTAGCGCTGGCGAGCAGTACTTC.

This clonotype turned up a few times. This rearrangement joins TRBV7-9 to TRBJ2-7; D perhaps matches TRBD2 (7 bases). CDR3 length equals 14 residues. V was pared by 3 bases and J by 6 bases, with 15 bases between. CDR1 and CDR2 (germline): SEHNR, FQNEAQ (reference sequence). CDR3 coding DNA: TGTGCCAGCAGCTTTGGTCACAGGGAGGGCGAGCAGTACTTC. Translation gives CASSFGHREGEQYF.

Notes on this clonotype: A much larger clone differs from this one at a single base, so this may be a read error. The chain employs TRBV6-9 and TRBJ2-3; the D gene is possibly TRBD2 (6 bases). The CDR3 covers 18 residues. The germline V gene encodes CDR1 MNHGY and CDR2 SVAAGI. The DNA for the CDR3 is TGTGCCAGCAGTTACATGGGAGGAGGAGCGGGTACCACAGGTACGCAGTATTTT. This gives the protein CASSYMGGGAGTTGTQYF.

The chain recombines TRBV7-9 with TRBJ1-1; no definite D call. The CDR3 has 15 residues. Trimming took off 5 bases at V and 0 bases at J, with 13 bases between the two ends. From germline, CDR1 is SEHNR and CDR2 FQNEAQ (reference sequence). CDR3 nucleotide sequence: TGTGCCAGCAGCCCAGGAGGCACCGTGAACACTGAAGCTTTCTTT. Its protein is CASSPGGTVNTEAFF.

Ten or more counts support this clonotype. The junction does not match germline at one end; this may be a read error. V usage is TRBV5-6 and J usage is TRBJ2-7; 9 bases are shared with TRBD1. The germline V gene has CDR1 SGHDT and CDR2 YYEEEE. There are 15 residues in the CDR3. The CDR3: CTSSFQDRGTYEQYF. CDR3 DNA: TGTACCAGCAGCTTTCAGGACAGGGGCACCTACGAGCAGTACTTC.

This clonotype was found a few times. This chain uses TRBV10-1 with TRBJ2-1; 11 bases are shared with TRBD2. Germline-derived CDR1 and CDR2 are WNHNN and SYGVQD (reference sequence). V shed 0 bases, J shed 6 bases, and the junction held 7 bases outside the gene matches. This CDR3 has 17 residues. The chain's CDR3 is CASSESHGLAGSNEQFF. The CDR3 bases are TGCGCCAGCAGTGAGTCGCACGGACTAGCGGGTTCCAATGAGCAGTTCTTC.

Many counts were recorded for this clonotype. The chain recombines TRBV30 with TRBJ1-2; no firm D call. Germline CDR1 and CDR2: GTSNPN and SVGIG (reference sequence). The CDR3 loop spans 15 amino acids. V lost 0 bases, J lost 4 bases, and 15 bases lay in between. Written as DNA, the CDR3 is TGTGCCTGGAGTGTACATGGGATGCTTACCTATGGCTACACCTTC. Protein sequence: CAWSVHGMLTYGYTF.

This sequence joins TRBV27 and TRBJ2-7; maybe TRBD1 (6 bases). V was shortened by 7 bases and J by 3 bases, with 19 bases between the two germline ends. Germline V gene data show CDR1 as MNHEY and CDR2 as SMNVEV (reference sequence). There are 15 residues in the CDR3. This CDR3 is CASTLRSGVHYEQYF. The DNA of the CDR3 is TGTGCCAGCACCTTACGGTCAGGGGTCCACTACGAGCAGTACTTC.

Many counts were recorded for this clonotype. This CDR3 is CASSESISLHEQYF. The CDR3 nucleotides are TGCGCCAGCAGTGAGTCTATCAGCCTCCACGAGCAGTACTTC. The chain links TRBV10-2 to TRBJ2-7, with D unclear. Germline CDR1 and CDR2: WSHSY and SAAADI. The CDR3 extends over 14 amino acids. Deletions cut 0 bases from V and 5 bases from J, with 11 bases between.

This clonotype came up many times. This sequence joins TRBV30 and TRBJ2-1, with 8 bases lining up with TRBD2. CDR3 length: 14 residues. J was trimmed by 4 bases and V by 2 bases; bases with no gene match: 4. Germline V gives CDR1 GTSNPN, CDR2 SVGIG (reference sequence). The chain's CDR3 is CAWSSTSGYNEQFF. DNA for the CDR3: TGTGCCTGGAGTAGTACTAGCGGATACAATGAGCAGTTCTTC.

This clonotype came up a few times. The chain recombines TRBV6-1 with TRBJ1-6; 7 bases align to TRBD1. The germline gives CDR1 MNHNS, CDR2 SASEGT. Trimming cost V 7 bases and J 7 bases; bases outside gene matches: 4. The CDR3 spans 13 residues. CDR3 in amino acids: CASINRGNSPLHF. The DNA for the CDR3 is TGTGCCAGCATAAACAGGGGAAATTCACCCCTCCACTTT.

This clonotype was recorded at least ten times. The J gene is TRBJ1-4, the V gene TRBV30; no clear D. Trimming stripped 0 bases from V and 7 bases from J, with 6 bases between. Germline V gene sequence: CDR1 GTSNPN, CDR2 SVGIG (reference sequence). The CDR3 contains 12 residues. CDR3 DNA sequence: TGTGCCTGGAGTGTACTACGTGAAAAACTGTTTTTT. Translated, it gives CAWSVLREKLFF.

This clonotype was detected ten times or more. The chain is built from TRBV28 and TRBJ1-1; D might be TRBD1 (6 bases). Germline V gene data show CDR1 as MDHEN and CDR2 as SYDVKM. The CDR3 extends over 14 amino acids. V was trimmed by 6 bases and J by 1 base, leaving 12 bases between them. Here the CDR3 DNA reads TGTGCCAGCAGAGCACCGGGACAGAACACTGAAGCTTTCTTT. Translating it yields CASRAPGQNTEAFF.

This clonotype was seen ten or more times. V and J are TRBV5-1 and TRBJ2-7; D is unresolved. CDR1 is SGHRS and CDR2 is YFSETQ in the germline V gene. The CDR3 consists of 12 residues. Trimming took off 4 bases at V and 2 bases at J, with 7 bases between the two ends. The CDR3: CASSEAAYEQYF. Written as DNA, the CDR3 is TGCGCCAGCAGCGAGGCGGCCTACGAGCAGTACTTC.

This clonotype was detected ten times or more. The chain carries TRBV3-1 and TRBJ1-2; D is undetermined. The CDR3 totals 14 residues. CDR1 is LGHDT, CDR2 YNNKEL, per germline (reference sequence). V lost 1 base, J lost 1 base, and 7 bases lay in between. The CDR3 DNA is TGTGCCAGCAGCCAAGTGAGACTTAACTATGGCTACACCTTC. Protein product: CASSQVRLNYGYTF.

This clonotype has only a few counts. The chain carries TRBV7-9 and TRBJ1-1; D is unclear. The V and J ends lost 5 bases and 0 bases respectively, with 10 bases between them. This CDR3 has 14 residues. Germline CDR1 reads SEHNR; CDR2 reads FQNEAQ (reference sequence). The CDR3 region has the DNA TGTGCCAGCAGCAAACAGACCTTGAACACTGAAGCTTTCTTT. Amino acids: CASSKQTLNTEAFF.